Reported below is one T cell receptor (beta chain). What antigen it recognizes has not been identified. The sample holds no much larger clone one base away, and base qualities are not on file. V is trimmed back by 4 bases and J by 9 bases, and the junction contains 15 bases that no gene match accounts for. The germline V gene (reference sequence) gives CDR1 as MNHEY and CDR2 as SMNVEV. From the cysteine up to the phenylalanine, the CDR3 has a length of 15 residues. Left in the record is the CDR3 DNA by itself, 45 bases read in frame from the first base. The data were obtained in a study of blood T cell repertoires in COVID-19 (dated by TCRdb to 2019 to 2021). Looking at the study overall: Samples covering the acute and convalescent phases of COVID-19 were provided by collaborators in the United States, Italy and Spain. The prospective study material was composed of cDNA or gDNA derived from T cells, B-cell-depleted T cells, or PBMCs. Subjects who had been exposed to COVID-19, were actively infected with it, or had recovered from it provided the deeply sampled blood TCRbeta repertoires that made up the dataset. The repertoires were released in a freely available public database meant as a resource for research on the immune response to SARS-CoV-2. Samples were obtained from the ongoing ImmuneRACE study (first 160 participants) and from some 1,200 subjects provided by 6 global collaborators. Nearly every sample came with metadata listing a de-identified subject ID, COVID-19 status, age in years and sex. Where HLA class I and class II types were available, the types were taken from metadata supplied by the sample provider, not from assay-based typing. What the research found in general, with its limitations: The amount of clinical and demographic metadata varied by source and participant and was provided uncurated.

Participants in the prospective study were aged about 18 to 89 years, lived in over 20 United States geographic areas, and enrolled through a virtual design. Cohort assignment in the prospective study relied on participant-reported clinical history from a screening survey and a study questionnaire. Mobile phlebotomists in the prospective study collected whole blood, serum and a nasopharyngeal or oropharyngeal swab from every participant. Participants in the prospective study had the option to provide additional blood draws and questionnaires over a roughly 2-month period. Before DNA extraction, blood samples from the prospective study were shipped at room temperature or frozen. TCRbeta CDR3 regions were amplified from genomic DNA by means of the immunoSEQ Assay, a bias-controlled multiplex PCR. The paper's data handling went like this. Nucleated cell counts per sample were estimated from amplification of reference gene primers within the assay. To quantify the absolute abundance of each unique TCRbeta CDR3 rearrangement, sequence reads were collapsed and filtered. For each sample, productive Simpson clonality was calculated as the square root of Simpson's diversity index across productive rearrangements. Here the immuneACCESS table is served through TCRdb, limited to in-frame sequences with V and J called. Missing clones are a known gap in these copies; in checked studies unresolved V genes cover under half, and the rest lacks a known reason. The D gene and trimming were derived from the DNA, and the V and J assignments and clone size from that table. This sample has 150,000 to 200,000 clones in its table, and around 82% of those were observed once. The ten most abundant clones make up about 5.5% of the sample.

Sequencing used PBMCs or T cells enriched from blood (not recorded which). The TCR comes from a woman aged 55-75 years with acute COVID-19. In this chain, TRBV27 is recombined with TRBJ2-7; 7 nucleotides in the junction match TRBD2. The DNA is as follows: TGTGCCAGCAGTTCATGGAGCGGGGCAGTTAACGGGCAGTACTTC. Its translation is CASSSWSGAVNGQYF.